Listed below are T cell receptor beta chains from one sample, sequenced in a study of T cells after yellow fever vaccination. In TCRdb, the 5' RACE reads were re-called with MiXCR into one record per CDR3 protein. The sample lists around 72,000 distinct CDR3 sequences; about 7.3% were seen once. Sequenced here: CD8+ T cells sorted from PBMCs, sampled around 10 days after the first yellow fever vaccination. The receptors here all came from a young man who received the YFV17D yellow fever vaccine. Both conserved end residues are part of each CDR3. D genes are given only for firm matches. Size is omitted from some rows. Given values are once, few, many or a class for expanded clones.

v_gene: TRBV27; j_gene: TRBJ1-1; abundance: -; d_gene: -; CDR3aa: CASSSPQTEAFF; CDR3nt: TGTGCCAGCAGTTCCCCCCAGACTGAAGCTTTCTTT
v_gene: TRBV27; j_gene: TRBJ2-1; abundance: many; d_gene: TRBD2; CDR3aa: CASSLQRGPFNEQFF; CDR3nt: TGTGCCAGCAGTTTACAGCGGGGCCCTTTCAATGAGCAGTTCTTC
v_gene: TRBV6-5; j_gene: TRBJ2-2; abundance: many; d_gene: TRBD1; CDR3aa: CASSYRTGGPGELFF; CDR3nt: TGTGCCAGCAGTTACAGGACAGGGGGACCCGGGGAGCTGTTTTTT
v_gene: TRBV29-1; j_gene: TRBJ2-5; abundance: few; d_gene: TRBD1; CDR3aa: CSVGSGGPETQYF; CDR3nt: TGCAGCGTCGGCTCAGGGGGCCCGGAGACCCAGTACTTC
v_gene: TRBV5-6; j_gene: TRBJ1-1; abundance: many; d_gene: -; CDR3aa: CASKWGPTEAFF; CDR3nt: TGTGCCAGCAAATGGGGACCCACTGAAGCTTTCTTT
v_gene: TRBV7-6; j_gene: TRBJ1-3; abundance: many; d_gene: -; CDR3aa: CASSLGVTAFSGNTIYF; CDR3nt: TGTGCCAGCAGCTTAGGGGTAACAGCCTTCTCTGGAAACACCATATATTTT
v_gene: TRBV6-6; j_gene: TRBJ2-3; abundance: many; d_gene: -; CDR3aa: CASSYGTAAETQYF; CDR3nt: TGTGCCAGCAGTTACGGGACGGCTGCGGAGACGCAGTATTTT
v_gene: TRBV29-1; j_gene: TRBJ1-1; abundance: few; d_gene: -; CDR3aa: CSVEEGLNTEAFF; CDR3nt: TGCAGCGTTGAAGAGGGGTTGAACACTGAAGCTTTCTTT
v_gene: TRBV20-1; j_gene: TRBJ2-6; abundance: few; d_gene: TRBD2; CDR3aa: CSARGLAENPGANVLTF; CDR3nt: TGCAGTGCTAGAGGACTAGCGGAAAATCCTGGGGCCAACGTCCTGACTTTC
v_gene: TRBV7-9; j_gene: TRBJ2-1; abundance: few; d_gene: TRBD2; CDR3aa: CASASSGGQYNEQFF; CDR3nt: TGTGCCAGCGCCTCTAGCGGGGGGCAATACAATGAGCAGTTCTTC